These 5 T cell receptor beta chains were all obtained from the same sample, sequenced in a study of immune characterization of retroperitoneal liposarcoma. TCRdb fed the PCR reads into MiXCR, producing one record per CDR3 protein. Among around 12,000 distinct CDR3 sequences, around 28% were seen once, and the ten largest hold approximately 8.3%. Specimen: tumor tissue. These receptors came from a male donor with retroperitoneal liposarcoma.

This clonotype appeared a few times. V usage is TRBV27 and J usage is TRBJ2-5; D remains ambiguous. The J call may be incorrect, as the DNA end agrees better with TRBJ2-7. Germline V gene data show CDR1 as MNHEY and CDR2 as SMNVEV (reference sequence). CDR3 size: 15 residues. CDR3 in DNA: TGTGCCAGCAGTCGCACCGGGCTTAACACCTACGAGCAGTACTTC. Translation: CASSRTGLNTYEQYF.

In this sample, this clonotype is medium-sized. The rearrangement links TRBV6-1 to TRBJ2-1; D ambiguous. The last part of the DNA fits TRBJ2-7 better; the J call may be wrong. Germline CDR1 reads MNHNS; CDR2 reads SASEGT. This CDR3 comprises 13 residues. CDR3 sequence: CASRVHGYNEQYF. Written as DNA, the CDR3 is TGTGCCAGCAGAGTACATGGATACAATGAGCAGTACTTC.

This clonotype has only one observation. This likely comes from a read error, as the CDR3 has no conserved phenylalanine or tryptophan at its end. The DNA is left out, because the CDR3 cannot be placed on it with certainty; the CDR3 is given as TCRdb lists it. This chain uses TRBV7-8 with TRBJ2-1; TRBD2, the table's D call, lacks a check against the DNA. The length of the CDR3 is 8 amino acids, counting both ends. The germline V gene has CDR1 SGHVS and CDR2 FQNEAQ. CDR3: CASSSIAG.

This clonotype ranks as medium-sized. The rearrangement links TRBV6-1 to TRBJ2-7, with TRBD2 identical over 7 bases. J was trimmed by 2 bases and V by 7 bases; bases with no gene match: 8. The CDR3 is made up of 14 amino acids. Per germline, CDR1 MNHNS and CDR2 SASEGT. This chain's CDR3 is CASTETSYPYEQYF. Here the CDR3 DNA reads TGTGCCAGCACCGAGACTAGCTACCCCTACGAGCAGTACTTC.

This clonotype was seen a few times. The chain has TRBV7-6 and TRBJ2-1, with 15 bases that match TRBD2. This CDR3 is built from 17 residues. V dropped 1 base and J dropped 13; count of bases not matched to a gene: 11. Germline V CDR1 and CDR2: SGHVS, FNYEAQ. The chain's CDR3 is CASSLGTSGRARETQFF. CDR3 bases: TGTGCCAGCAGCTTAGGGACTAGCGGGAGGGCGCGAGAGACCCAGTTCTTC.